This T cell receptor (beta chain) was observed in a study of T cell responses to AZD1222 COVID-19 vaccine. Study observations and caveats: With dominance at 160-218 and 743-854, vaccine-associated CD4 TCRs spanned spike.

Details on this clone: Its antigen remains unknown.

Only in-frame clones appear in the TCRdb table, and some are missing; sequencing was by immunoSEQ multiplex PCR. The table records about 81,000 clones, 91% of them present only once. This CDR3 is 15 amino acids long. The V segment lost 5 bases and the J segment 3 bases; nucleotides outside the gene matches: 7. Per germline, CDR1 SGHTA and CDR2 FQGNSA. The chain carries TRBV7-2 and TRBJ1-3, with TRBD1 matching over 7 bases. This receptor was obtained from an adult who received the AZD1222 COVID-19 vaccine. The sequencing here drew on peripheral blood, taken 28 days after the second AZD1222 dose. CDR3 loop: CASSLTGAGGNTIYF. The DNA for the CDR3 is TGTGCCAGCAGCCTAACAGGGGCTGGTGGAAACACCATATATTTT.